One and the same sample provided the 27 T cell receptor beta chains below, sequenced in a study of T cell responses to AZD1222 COVID-19 vaccine. TCRdb's copy holds only in-frame clones and misses some; the assay was immunoSEQ multiplex PCR. The sample shows some 140,000 clones, around four fifths of them seen only once. Sequences were derived from peripheral blood, sampled on day 0 of AZD1222 vaccination. The source is an adult in good health.

V and J are TRBV5-1 and TRBJ2-7; 9 nucleotides agree with TRBD1. This CDR3 region has 15 residues. Unmatched junction bases numbered 9, after V lost 4 bases and J lost 4 bases. CDR1 SGHRS and CDR2 YFSETQ come from the germline V gene. DNA for the CDR3: TGCGCCAGCAGCACCGGGACAGGGAAGGGATACGAGCAGTACTTC. Translating gives CASSTGTGKGYEQYF.

The CDR3 loop reads CASSAVTGGNTIYF. Written as DNA, the CDR3 is TGTGCCAGCAGCGCCGTAACAGGTGGAAACACCATATATTTT. The chain is built from TRBV9 and TRBJ1-3; maybe TRBD1 (5 bases). The germline V and J ends were trimmed by 3 bases and 3 bases, with 10 bases remaining between them. The CDR3 sequence is 14 residues long. In germline, CDR1 is SGDLS, CDR2 YYNGEE.

The chain joins TRBV2 to TRBJ2-3; a weak D match, TRBD1 (6 bases). Trimming removed 9 bases at V and 5 bases at J, with 15 bases between. Germline values: CDR1 SNHLY, CDR2 FYNNEI. The CDR3 runs 13 residues. CDR3 protein: CARRAGELDTQYF. CDR3 DNA: TGTGCCAGGCGGGCAGGGGAGCTAGATACGCAGTATTTT.

The chain has TRBV7-9 and TRBJ2-2, with TRBD2 as a possible D gene (6 bases). Germline lookup yields CDR1 SEHNR and CDR2 FQNEAQ (reference sequence). The CDR3 covers 13 residues. V lost 9 bases and J 4 bases, leaving 12 bases between the germline ends. The chain's CDR3 is CASSGERTGELFF. The CDR3 bases are TGTGCCAGTTCGGGGGAGCGCACCGGGGAGCTGTTTTTT.

This chain links TRBV27 with TRBJ1-5, with 9 bases matching TRBD1. With V trimmed by 6 bases and J by 1 base, 19 bases remained unmatched. CDR3 length: 20 amino acids. Germline lookup yields CDR1 MNHEY and CDR2 SMNVEV (reference sequence). The CDR3 loop reads CASSPPGWDRVRGSNQPQHF. The CDR3 coding sequence is TGTGCCAGCAGCCCCCCGGGCTGGGACAGGGTCCGGGGGAGCAATCAGCCCCAGCATTTT.

The rearrangement uses TRBV2 and TRBJ2-7; possible D gene TRBD1, 5 bases. Germline values: CDR1 SNHLY, CDR2 FYNNEI. CDR3 length equals 16 residues. Trimming stripped 6 bases from V and 0 bases from J, with 18 bases between. Here the CDR3 reads CASSGSRAPSSYEQYF. CDR3 sequence (DNA): TGTGCCAGCAGCGGTAGCAGGGCCCCGAGCTCCTACGAGCAGTACTTC.

The chain uses TRBV28 and TRBJ2-5; 7 bases match TRBD1. The J segment lost 2 bases and the V segment lost 5 bases, leaving 11 bases of the junction unmatched. Germline CDR1 reads MDHEN; CDR2 reads SYDVKM. This CDR3 comprises 16 residues. This chain's CDR3 is CASSNRDRAIQETQYF. CDR3 coding DNA: TGTGCCAGCAGTAACCGGGACAGAGCTATTCAAGAGACCCAGTACTTC.

V gene TRBV12-3 or TRBV12-4 combines with J gene TRBJ2-2, with D unresolved. The CDR3 covers 13 residues. Trimming left V 6 bases short and J 1 base short, with 6 bases between. CDR3 sequence: CASRSLNTGELFF. Written as DNA, the CDR3 is TGTGCCAGCAGGAGCCTGAACACCGGGGAGCTGTTTTTT.

This chain connects TRBV5-4 to TRBJ1-6; 8 bases map to TRBD1. From germline, CDR1 is SGHNT and CDR2 YYREEE (reference sequence). The J segment lost 7 bases and the V segment lost 0 bases, leaving 6 bases of the junction unmatched. There are 16 residues in the CDR3. This chain's CDR3 is CASSLAGQGGNSPLHF. DNA of the CDR3: TGTGCCAGCAGCTTGGCTGGACAGGGAGGAAATTCACCCCTCCACTTT. Looking up the rest from reference TRBV5-4 and TRBJ1-6 gives the full variable domain: ETGVTQSPTHLIKTRGQQVTLRCSSQSGHNTVSWYQQALGQGPQFIFQYYREEENGRGNFPPRFSGLQFPNYSSELNVNALELDDSALYLCASSLAGQGGNSPLHFGNGTRLTVT.

A single count supports this clone. The chain employs TRBV28 and TRBJ2-1; possible D gene TRBD1, 5 bases. Germline V gene data show CDR1 as MDHEN and CDR2 as SYDVKM. With 5 bases removed from V and 0 bases from J, the gap between germline ends came to 8 bases. The CDR3 contains 14 residues. The CDR3 spells CASSPDSSYNEQFF. The CDR3 DNA reads as TGTGCCAGCAGTCCTGACAGCTCCTACAATGAGCAGTTCTTC.

This clone was seen more than once but under ten times. The chain is built from TRBV25-1 and TRBJ1-5; weak D call: TRBD1 (5 bases). This CDR3 region has 13 residues. V lost 4 bases and J 7 bases, leaving 11 bases between the germline ends. The germline gives CDR1 MGHDK, CDR2 SYGVNS. CDR3 nucleotides: TGTGCCAGCAGTGGGCAGGGAGGCCAGCCCCAGCATTTT. Residues: CASSGQGGQPQHF.

V and J are TRBV5-6 and TRBJ1-5; D is ambiguous. V lost 0 bases and J 5 bases, leaving 12 bases between the germline ends. The CDR3 has 15 amino acids. Germline values: CDR1 SGHDT, CDR2 YYEEEE. This CDR3 reads CASSLGQEAYQPQHF. The CDR3 DNA is TGTGCCAGCAGCTTGGGCCAGGAAGCCTATCAGCCCCAGCATTTT.

V and J are TRBV7-9 and TRBJ2-7; weak D call: TRBD1 (5 bases). Trimming shortened V by 0 bases and J by 0 bases, and 12 bases separated the two germline ends. Germline V lookup: CDR1 SEHNR, CDR2 FQNEAQ (reference sequence). This CDR3 is built from 16 residues. CDR3: CASSLAGRPSSYEQYF. CDR3 bases: TGTGCCAGCAGCTTAGCGGGGCGACCTAGCTCCTACGAGCAGTACTTC.

In DNA, the CDR3 is TGTGCCAGCAGTCTGCCCCATGTTTATGGCTACACCTTC. As protein: CASSLPHVYGYTF. This rearrangement joins TRBV28 to TRBJ1-2; no reliable D call. The germline V and J ends were trimmed by 5 bases and 5 bases, with 12 bases remaining between them. The CDR3 runs to 13 residues. Germline CDR1 MDHEN, CDR2 SYDVKM.

The chain uses TRBV3-1 (or the pseudogene TRBV3-2) and TRBJ1-4; TRBD1 matches 7 bases. Trimming took 4 bases from V and 7 from J; bases not matched to a gene: 15. The CDR3 contains 17 residues. Per the germline V gene, CDR1 is LGHDT and CDR2 is YNNKEL (reference sequence). CDR3 protein: CASSPPMQPGGVEKLFF. The CDR3 DNA follows: TGTGCCAGCAGCCCACCGATGCAGCCAGGGGGTGTTGAAAAACTGTTTTTT.

This clone was observed once. V is TRBV6-5 and J is TRBJ1-1, with 9 nucleotides matching TRBD1. This CDR3 contains 15 residues. Germline V gene sequence: CDR1 MNHEY, CDR2 SVGAGI. V gave up 0 bases and J gave up 5 bases; unmatched junction bases: 4. CDR3 sequence reads: CASSYSRQGVTEAFF. The DNA for the CDR3 is TGTGCCAGCAGTTACTCCCGACAGGGGGTAACTGAAGCTTTCTTT.

V is TRBV7-2 and J is TRBJ1-3; D not resolved. This CDR3 comprises 14 residues. Trimming left V 1 base short and J 6 bases short, with 10 bases between. Germline V gene data show CDR1 as SGHTA and CDR2 as FQGNSA. DNA of the CDR3: TGTGCCAGCAGCTTAGGACAATCCTTAAACACCATATATTTT. It translates to CASSLGQSLNTIYF.

This clone was counted a few times. This sequence joins TRBV19 and TRBJ1-5; no reliable D call. The V gene's germline CDR1 is LNHDA and CDR2 SQIVND (reference sequence). V was trimmed by 1 base and J by 7 bases, leaving 8 bases between them. CDR3 length equals 13 residues. CDR3 coding DNA: TGTGCCAGTAGTATAGGAAGGGAACAGCCCCAGCATTTT. It encodes CASSIGREQPQHF.

This clone showed up just a few times. V usage is TRBV18 and J usage is TRBJ2-7; possibly TRBD1 or TRBD2 for D (6 bases each). The CDR3 runs 14 residues. Trimming took 6 bases from V and 5 from J, leaving 17 bases between them. Germline values: CDR1 KGHSH, CDR2 LQKENI. The CDR3 nucleotides are TGTGCCAGCTCCCACCCGGGGGCGCGGGACGAGCAGTACTTC. Translated, it gives CASSHPGARDEQYF.

The chain has TRBV6-5 and TRBJ1-5, with TRBD1 identical over 8 bases. Germline CDR1 is MNHEY and CDR2 is SVGAGI. The CDR3 has 14 residues. The junction had 7 bases not matched to a gene; V was cut back by 5 bases and J by 7 bases. The CDR3 DNA follows: TGTGCCAGCAGTAACAACAGGGGGAGGCAGCCCCAGCATTTT. Protein product: CASSNNRGRQPQHF.

This clone was detected once. The genes are TRBV6-7 and TRBJ2-2, with D perhaps TRBD2 (7 bases). TRBV6-7 is an ORF for which the function is uncertain. CDR3 size: 14 residues. Between the trimmed V and J ends, which lost 5 bases and 6 bases, there was a span of 13 bases. CDR3 residues: CASSHREGPGELFF. Here the CDR3 DNA reads TGTGCCAGCAGTCACAGGGAGGGGCCCGGGGAGCTGTTTTTT.

V usage is TRBV19 and J usage is TRBJ1-5; D is ambiguous. The germline CDR1 and CDR2 sequences are LNHDA and SQIVND (reference sequence). This CDR3 contains 15 residues. V was trimmed by 9 bases and J by 3 bases, leaving 18 bases between them. CDR3: CASHPPRGPNQPQHF. The CDR3 region has the DNA TGTGCCAGCCATCCCCCCCGAGGGCCCAATCAGCCCCAGCATTTT.

The chain couples TRBV28 to TRBJ2-7; D gene unclear. The V gene lost 8 bases and the J gene lost 0 bases, with 14 bases spanning the gap. The V gene's germline CDR1 is MDHEN and CDR2 SYDVKM. The CDR3 is made up of 14 amino acids. CDR3 DNA: TGTGCCAGCCATTCGACCGAGAGCTCCTACGAGCAGTACTTC. It is translated as CASHSTESSYEQYF.

The CDR3 sequence is CASSYTGQDVLSEQFF. The CDR3 nucleotides read TGTGCCAGCAGTTATACGGGACAGGATGTTCTCAGTGAGCAGTTCTTC. This rearrangement joins TRBV6-5 to TRBJ2-1; 8 positions agree with TRBD1. The CDR3 extends over 16 amino acids. The trim removed 3 bases at V and 9 bases at J, leaving 13 bases unmatched. In germline, CDR1 is MNHEY, CDR2 SVGAGI.

The chain has TRBV6-1 and TRBJ2-3; 8 bases agree with TRBD2. V was pared by 1 base and J by 0 bases, with 9 bases of the junction left unmatched. From germline, CDR1 is MNHNS and CDR2 SASEGT. The length of the CDR3 is 18 residues. CDR3 protein: CASSEVFGGGASTDTQYF. CDR3 in DNA: TGTGCCAGCAGTGAAGTCTTCGGGGGGGGAGCCAGCACAGATACGCAGTATTTT.

J is TRBJ2-5 and V is TRBV7-3; D possibly corresponds to TRBD2 (6 bases). CDR3 length: 14 residues. Germline lookup yields CDR1 SGHTA and CDR2 FQGTGA. Trimming shortened V by 2 bases and J by 5 bases, and 12 bases separated the two germline ends. The CDR3 reads CASSLGGMEETQYF. The CDR3 DNA sequence: TGTGCCAGCAGCTTAGGGGGGATGGAGGAGACCCAGTACTTC.

The chain employs TRBV30 and TRBJ1-2; 9 nucleotides agree with TRBD1. Losses at the gene ends were 5 bases for V and 5 bases for J; bases not matched to a gene: 9. The CDR3 has 14 residues. Per germline, CDR1 GTSNPN and CDR2 SVGIG (reference sequence). CDR3 nucleotide sequence: TGTGCCTGGGGATATCCGGGACAGGGTTATGGCTACACCTTC. This sequence encodes CAWGYPGQGYGYTF.